This T cell receptor beta chain was sequenced during a study of cytomegalovirus exposure and HLA in healthy donors. Study observations and caveats: The authors enumerated roughly 180 TCR beta chains as linked to cytomegalovirus.

Germline V gene lookup returns CDR1 SGHDT and CDR2 YYEEEE. The length of the CDR3 is 17 residues. V lost 4 bases to trimming and J lost 5 bases, with 25 bases between them. To note about this clone: Its antigen is not identified.

PCR used 60 Vbeta primers and 13 Jbeta primers. Clones were read by immunoSEQ multiplex PCR, and TCRdb kept only the in-frame ones, dropping some. Among 110,000 or so clones listed, under 85% were seen once. This TCR was recovered from a man aged 35-49 years in good health and CMV-seronegative. The J gene is TRBJ2-7, the V gene TRBV5-6; D may be TRBD2 (6 bases). The sequenced sample consisted of PBMCs. For the CDR3, the DNA is TGTGCCAGCAGCCCGGGGGATAACAGGAGGTTTAGCCACGAGCAGTACTTC. Protein: CASSPGDNRRFSHEQYF.